This T cell receptor delta chain was recorded in a study of gamma delta lymphoproliferative disorders and STAT genes. Study-wide context: At least 50 ng of genomic DNA went into each LymphoTrack Dx TCRG Assay library. For the delta chain, EuroClonality-NGS standard procedure was applied. Overall study findings and caveats: Nearly all major patient gamma and delta clonotypes were public; only a couple of gamma clonotypes were disease-private.

TCRdb re-called the multiplex PCR reads using CATT. The table has some 2,200 delta-chain clones, about 1.5% seen once. The receptor sequences were amplified from genomic DNA of peripheral blood mononuclear cells. This clone was picked up a small number of times. The antigen remains unidentified. Germline V CDR1 and CDR2: GEAIGNYY, EKD. This CDR3 contains 20 residues. V lost 5 bases to trimming and J lost 1 base; unmatched junction nucleotides: 14. The V and J genes are TRDV2 and TRDJ3, with 9 bases aligning to TRDD3. The material sequenced was blood. The source of this sequence is a human donor in good health. CDR3 sequence reads: CACVILGDSYSSWDTRQMFF. In nucleotides, the CDR3 is TGTGCCTGTGTGATACTGGGGGACAGCTACTCATCCTGGGACACCCGACAGATGTTTTTC.